This T cell receptor beta chain was documented in a study of monozygotic twins with inflammatory bowel disease. Worth noting for this clonotype: Its antigen is as yet unknown.

Study-wide points: Twins with IBD had fewer clonotypes in common with others than healthy twins, particularly during disease activity.

TCRdb re-called the 5' RACE reads and gives one entry per CDR3 protein, without DNA. The data show about 210,000 distinct CDR3 sequences, and the top ten clones hold 1.6%. This CDR3 is 14 amino acids long. Sequencing used blood. The TCR originated in a human donor with ulcerative colitis or Crohn's disease, or a healthy co-twin of an affected twin (not recorded which). This chain uses TRBV12-3 or TRBV12-4 with TRBJ2-4; TCRdb's D call, TRBD1, is unchecked because there is no DNA. CDR3 sequence: CASSLLGGGNIQYF.